The 30 T cell receptor beta chains presented below share a single source sample, sequenced in a study of shared T cell receptors in the human thymus. Using immunoSEQ multiplex PCR, the repertoire was profiled, and TCRdb retains in-frame clones only, with some absent. Among over 450,000 clones, more than 75% were seen once, and the ten largest hold 0.013%. Separately, the same data were catalogued under a study of human thymus T cells.

Sequenced input: thymocytes. All receptors come from a boy under two years old with a congenital heart defect.

This chain uses TRBV5-3 with TRBJ2-3; TRBD1 aligns across 9 bases. TRBV5-3 is known as an ORF, though its function is uncertain. Trimming took 4 bases from V and 1 from J; bases not matched to a gene: 10. The CDR3 has 17 residues. The CDR3 DNA sequence: TGTGCCAGAAGCCTAAGACTGACAGGGGGAGGCACAGATACGCAGTATTTT. Encoded protein: CARSLRLTGGGTDTQYF.

The J gene is TRBJ1-1, the V gene TRBV28; D uncertain. This CDR3 region has 10 residues. The ends were cut back, 10 bases at V and 5 bases at J, with 8 bases in the middle. Per germline, CDR1 MDHEN and CDR2 SYDVKM. For the CDR3, the DNA is TGTGCCACCCTGCGTACTGAAGCTTTCTTT. It is translated as CATLRTEAFF. The variable domain in full, completed from reference TRBV28 and TRBJ1-1, reads DVKVTQSSRYLVKRTGEKVFLECVQDMDHENMFWYRQDPGLGLRLIYFSYDVKMKEKGDIPEGYSVSREKKERFSLILESASTNQTSMYLCATLRTEAFFGQGTRLTVV.

This clone has only one observation. The V call is TRBV6-5, the J call TRBJ1-1; D is unresolved. The V gene's germline CDR1 is MNHEY and CDR2 SVGAGI. V lost 6 bases and J lost 1, with 12 bases in between. This CDR3 region has 14 residues. The CDR3 sequence is CASRNLGRNTEAFF. In DNA, the CDR3 is TGTGCCAGCAGGAACCTGGGGAGGAACACTGAAGCTTTCTTT.

This chain links TRBV15 with TRBJ2-7; 14 positions match TRBD2. Germline CDR1 and CDR2: LNHNV and YYDKDF (reference sequence). V lost 10 bases to trimming and J lost 2 bases; unmatched junction nucleotides: 13. The CDR3 loop spans 17 amino acids. The CDR3 region has the DNA TGTGCCATCGCAGTCGGGACTAGCGGGGGCCAGGCCTACGAGCAGTACTTC. Translating it yields CAIAVGTSGGQAYEQYF.

The chain links TRBV6-1 to TRBJ2-1; 9 bases fit TRBD2. Trimming cost V 8 bases and J 6 bases; bases outside gene matches: 8. This CDR3 spans 14 amino acids. CDR1 is MNHNS and CDR2 is SASEGT in the germline V gene. CDR3: CASRAGGQVNEQFF. CDR3 coding DNA: TGTGCCAGCCGGGCGGGGGGGCAGGTCAATGAGCAGTTCTTC.

This clone has more than one count but fewer than ten. The chain couples TRBV30 to TRBJ2-7; D possibly corresponds to TRBD1 (5 bases). The CDR3 spans 16 residues. V was cut by 0 bases and J by 6 bases, with 21 bases left in between. Looked up from germline, CDR1 is GTSNPN and CDR2 is SVGIG (reference sequence). The chain's CDR3 is CAWSVHPLVAGCEQYF. The CDR3 nucleotides are TGTGCCTGGAGTGTACACCCCCTCGTAGCAGGGTGCGAGCAGTACTTC.

This clone appeared once. V usage is TRBV2 and J usage is TRBJ2-6, with TRBD2 matching over 12 bases. With 4 bases clipped from V and 0 bases from J, the junction kept 7 bases outside the gene matches. This CDR3 is 19 amino acids long. The germline CDR1 and CDR2 sequences are SNHLY and FYNNEI. The chain's CDR3 is CASSVRTSGNTSGANVLTF. Written as DNA, the CDR3 is TGTGCCAGCAGTGTTAGGACTAGCGGGAATACCTCTGGGGCCAACGTCCTGACTTTC.

Notes on this clone: At the DNA level, this CDR3 is encoded by other sequences in the same sample as well. The V and J genes are TRBV28 and TRBJ2-2; the D gene is possibly TRBD2 (6 bases). Per the germline V gene, CDR1 is MDHEN and CDR2 is SYDVKM. There are 13 residues in the CDR3. V lost 2 bases and J 6 bases, leaving 7 bases between the germline ends. CDR3 in amino acids: CASSLRGAGELFF. The CDR3 nucleotides are TGTGCCAGCAGTTTACGCGGGGCCGGGGAGCTGTTTTTT.

The V and J genes are TRBV6-1 and TRBJ1-5; 9 bases line up with TRBD1. Germline-derived CDR1 and CDR2 are MNHNS and SASEGT. The J segment lost 5 bases and the V segment lost 6 bases, leaving 8 bases of the junction unmatched. CDR3 size: 15 residues. The CDR3 nucleotides read TGTGCCAGCAGCGGAACAGGGGGCCGGCATCAGCCCCAGCATTTT. It encodes CASSGTGGRHQPQHF.

This clone was counted once. The chain employs TRBV9 and TRBJ2-7; TRBD1 aligns across 7 bases. Germline V gives CDR1 SGDLS, CDR2 YYNGEE. Trimming removed 0 bases from V and 3 bases from J; junction bases left unmatched: 12. This CDR3 has 17 amino acids. CDR3 sequence reads: CASSVGTGPPLDYEQYF. CDR3 DNA: TGTGCCAGCAGCGTAGGGACAGGACCGCCCCTTGACTACGAGCAGTACTTC. Using reference TRBV9 and TRBJ2-7 for the parts outside the CDR3, the full variable domain is DSGVTQTPKHLITATGQRVTLRCSPRSGDLSVYWYQQSLDQGLQFLIQYYNGEERAKGNILERFSAQQFPDLHSELNLSSLELGDSALYFCASSVGTGPPLDYEQYFGPGTRLTVT.

The chain has TRBV5-1 and TRBJ2-1; possible D gene TRBD2, 5 bases. V lost 6 bases and J lost 3, with 25 bases in between. Germline values: CDR1 SGHRS, CDR2 YFSETQ. This CDR3 region has 18 residues. As DNA, the CDR3 is TGCGCCAGCAACAAACCCACTCCTCGGACTTTCGACTACAATGAGCAGTTCTTC. Its protein product is CASNKPTPRTFDYNEQFF.

The chain combines TRBV7-8 with TRBJ2-5, with TRBD2 identical over 8 bases. CDR1 SGHVS and CDR2 FQNEAQ come from the germline V gene. V gave up 5 bases and J gave up 2 bases; unmatched junction bases: 10. The CDR3 has 16 amino acids. The CDR3 protein is CASSVGPLAGQETQYF. CDR3 nucleotides: TGTGCCAGCAGCGTAGGCCCCCTAGCGGGTCAAGAGACCCAGTACTTC. The whole variable domain, remainder taken from reference TRBV7-8 and TRBJ2-5, is GAGVSQSPRYKVAKRGQDVALRCDPISGHVSLFWYQQALGQGPEFLTYFQNEAQLDKSGLPSDRFFAERPEGSVSTLKIQRTQQEDSAVYLCASSVGPLAGQETQYFGPGTRLLVL.

The genes are TRBV29-1 and TRBJ2-7; TRBD2 aligns across 8 bases. The V segment lost 4 bases and the J segment 3 bases; nucleotides outside the gene matches: 11. Germline CDR1 SQVTM, CDR2 ANQGSEA. The CDR3 extends over 15 amino acids. The DNA of the CDR3 is TGCAGCGTTGGACCCAACGATAGCGGGGTCTACGAGCAGTACTTC. It codes for CSVGPNDSGVYEQYF.

The chain recombines TRBV14 with TRBJ2-7; 8 nucleotides agree with TRBD1. The V gene's germline CDR1 is SGHDN and CDR2 FVKESK. V was pared by 3 bases and J by 3 bases, with 10 bases of the junction left unmatched. The CDR3 covers 16 residues. This chain's CDR3 is CASSQRTGPTYYEQYF. CDR3 bases: TGTGCCAGCAGCCAGAGGACAGGGCCAACCTACTACGAGCAGTACTTC. Drawing the rest from reference TRBV14 and TRBJ2-7, the complete variable domain is EAGVTQFPSHSVIEKGQTVTLRCDPISGHDNLYWYRRVMGKEIKFLLHFVKESKQDESGMPNNRFLAERTGGTYSTLKVQPAELEDSGVYFCASSQRTGPTYYEQYFGPGTRLTVT.

The V call is TRBV28, the J call TRBJ2-3; 10 bases are shared with TRBD1. The V segment lost 6 bases and the J segment 5 bases; nucleotides outside the gene matches: 11. Germline V gene data show CDR1 as MDHEN and CDR2 as SYDVKM. The CDR3 has 16 amino acids. CDR3 region: CASSTNRQGAGDTQYF. CDR3 nucleotides: TGTGCCAGCAGCACTAATAGACAGGGGGCGGGAGATACGCAGTATTTT.

The chain employs TRBV5-6 and TRBJ2-7; the match to TRBD2 covers 9 bases. The junction had 10 bases not matched to a gene; V was cut back by 4 bases and J by 2 bases. The CDR3 is 16 residues long. The germline gives CDR1 SGHDT, CDR2 YYEEEE. The CDR3 DNA is TGTGCCAGCAGCCGAGGCCTAGCGGGGTTGACCTACGAGCAGTACTTC. Translated, it gives CASSRGLAGLTYEQYF.

The chain has TRBV6-5 and TRBJ1-3; 10 bases map to TRBD1. The CDR3 extends over 14 amino acids. Trimming took 5 bases from V and 7 from J; bases not matched to a gene: 5. CDR1 MNHEY and CDR2 SVGAGI come from the germline V gene. The CDR3 loop reads CASSTTGGQNTIYF. The CDR3, as DNA: TGTGCCAGCAGTACGACAGGGGGCCAGAACACCATATATTTT.

With regard to this clone: The sample carries other DNA sequences with the same CDR3. The chain employs TRBV28 and TRBJ2-7; D is perhaps TRBD2 (5 bases). V lost 6 bases to trimming and J lost 0 bases, with 12 bases between them. This CDR3 has 14 residues. In germline, CDR1 is MDHEN, CDR2 SYDVKM. Here the CDR3 reads CASSPLRDSYEQYF. The CDR3 nucleotides are TGTGCCAGCAGCCCCCTCCGGGACTCCTACGAGCAGTACTTC.

This clone was found once. The chain recombines TRBV30 with TRBJ2-7; no clear D. This CDR3 is built from 13 residues. Germline loops: CDR1 GTSNPN, CDR2 SVGIG (reference sequence). The V end lost 4 bases, the J end lost 7 bases, and 17 bases lay between the germline ends. CDR3: CAWIEHPGWEQYF. In DNA, the CDR3 is TGTGCCTGGATTGAGCATCCCGGGTGGGAGCAGTACTTC. Looking up the rest from reference TRBV30 and TRBJ2-7 gives the full variable domain: SQTIHQWPATLVQPVGSPLSLECTVEGTSNPNLYWYRQAAGRGLQLLFYSVGIGQISSEVPQNLSASRPQDRQFILSSKKLLLSDSGFYLCAWIEHPGWEQYFGPGTRLTVT.

V and J are TRBV28 and TRBJ2-1; TRBD2 matches 14 bases. CDR1 and CDR2 from the germline V gene are MDHEN and SYDVKM. The V and J ends lost 5 bases and 6 bases, in that order; junction bases with no gene match: 12. The CDR3 has 18 residues. Here the CDR3 reads CASSPGLAGGRYCNEQFF. DNA of the CDR3: TGTGCCAGCAGTCCAGGACTAGCGGGAGGCCGGTATTGCAATGAGCAGTTCTTC. Full variable domain (outside the CDR3, taken from reference TRBV28 and TRBJ2-1): DVKVTQSSRYLVKRTGEKVFLECVQDMDHENMFWYRQDPGLGLRLIYFSYDVKMKEKGDIPEGYSVSREKKERFSLILESASTNQTSMYLCASSPGLAGGRYCNEQFFGPGTRLTVL.

This clone was seen just once. The chain combines TRBV7-2 with TRBJ2-3; 16 bases match TRBD2. V lost 4 bases, J lost 4 bases, and 5 bases stayed unmatched. The germline V gene has CDR1 SGHTA and CDR2 FQGNSA. The CDR3 covers 17 residues. Written as DNA, the CDR3 is TGTGCCAGCAGCTCGGGACTAGCGGGAGGGCCTCCAGATACGCAGTATTTT. Its translation is CASSSGLAGGPPDTQYF.

This clone was seen just once. This rearrangement joins TRBV6-1 to TRBJ2-4; tentatively, D is TRBD2 (5 bases). Germline CDR1 is MNHNS and CDR2 is SASEGT. Trimming cost V 8 bases and J 3 bases, with 17 bases left between them. The CDR3 contains 15 residues. CDR3 sequence (DNA): TGTGCCAGCCGCGGGCGGAGGACCCACAAAAACATTCAGTACTTC. Protein product: CASRGRRTHKNIQYF.

The gene calls are TRBV19 and TRBJ2-5; 13 bases line up with TRBD2. The junction had 16 bases not matched to a gene; V was cut back by 4 bases and J by 5 bases. The CDR3 totals 19 residues. CDR1 and CDR2 from the germline V gene are LNHDA and SQIVND (reference sequence). The CDR3 is CASSKEEWTSGSIVETQYF. The CDR3 DNA reads TGTGCCAGTAGTAAAGAGGAGTGGACTAGCGGGAGCATAGTGGAGACCCAGTACTTC.

J is TRBJ2-5 and V is TRBV5-1; 7 bases line up with TRBD1. The CDR3 loop spans 12 amino acids. Trimming removed 4 bases from V and 9 bases from J; junction bases left unmatched: 6. Germline values: CDR1 SGHRS, CDR2 YFSETQ. CDR3 region: CASSTDRVPQYF. CDR3 bases: TGCGCCAGCAGCACAGACAGGGTCCCCCAGTACTTC. Combining the CDR3 with reference TRBV5-1 and TRBJ2-5 gives the whole variable domain KAGVTQTPRYLIKTRGQQVTLSCSPISGHRSVSWYQQTPGQGLQFLFEYFSETQRNKGNFPGRFSGRQFSNSRSEMNVSTLELGDSALYLCASSTDRVPQYFGPGTRLLVL.

The J gene is TRBJ2-7, the V gene TRBV2, with a weak D call TRBD2 (6 bases). This CDR3 has 13 amino acids. V dropped 2 bases and J dropped 5 bases, with 10 bases sitting between them. Germline loops: CDR1 SNHLY, CDR2 FYNNEI. CDR3 DNA sequence: TGTGCCAGCAGTGAATTGTCGGGGGACGAGCAGTACTTC. It specifies CASSELSGDEQYF.

V and J are TRBV5-1 and TRBJ2-7; 14 bases are shared with TRBD2. This CDR3 region has 15 residues. Germline V gene sequence: CDR1 SGHRS, CDR2 YFSETQ. V was clipped by 0 bases and J by 7 bases; unmatched bases: 3. The chain's CDR3 is CASSLEGLAGEEQYF. In DNA, the CDR3 is TGCGCCAGCAGCTTGGAGGGACTAGCGGGAGAGGAGCAGTACTTC.

CDR3 bases: TGTGCCATCAGTGAGCAGAAAGGACAGGGGCGAACCCATAACTATGGCTACACCTTC. Its protein product is CAISEQKGQGRTHNYGYTF. The J gene is TRBJ1-2, the V gene TRBV10-3; 9 nucleotides align to TRBD1. Per the germline V gene, CDR1 is ENHRY and CDR2 is SYGVKD. The CDR3 loop spans 19 amino acids. V was clipped by 2 bases and J by 1 base; unmatched bases: 14.

The rearrangement links TRBV5-1 to TRBJ1-4, with TRBD1 matching 12 bases. V dropped 3 bases and J dropped 9; count of bases not matched to a gene: 6. The germline V gene has CDR1 SGHRS and CDR2 YFSETQ. This CDR3 is built from 15 residues. CDR3: CASSSTGQGAKKLFF. In nucleotides, the CDR3 is TGCGCCAGCAGCTCGACGGGACAGGGGGCGAAAAAACTGTTTTTT.

With respect to this clone: This CDR3 is also generated by other DNA sequences in the sample. The gene calls are TRBV28 and TRBJ1-1; a possible D gene is TRBD1 (6 bases). The CDR3 consists of 13 residues. Trimming took 8 bases from V and 1 from J, leaving 11 bases between them. From germline, CDR1 is MDHEN and CDR2 SYDVKM. CDR3 coding DNA: TGTGCCAGCTCTCTGACAGGGAACACTGAAGCTTTCTTT. Amino acid sequence: CASSLTGNTEAFF. The full variable domain, its missing parts supplied by reference TRBV28 and TRBJ1-1, is DVKVTQSSRYLVKRTGEKVFLECVQDMDHENMFWYRQDPGLGLRLIYFSYDVKMKEKGDIPEGYSVSREKKERFSLILESASTNQTSMYLCASSLTGNTEAFFGQGTRLTVV.

The chain joins TRBV7-6 to TRBJ2-1, with 7 bases identical to TRBD2. There are 16 residues in the CDR3. Germline assignment: CDR1 SGHVS and CDR2 FNYEAQ. Trimming cost V 4 bases and J 7 bases; bases outside gene matches: 13. For the CDR3, the DNA is TGTGCCAGCAGCTACAAAAAGCGGGATGGGAATAATGAGCAGTTCTTC. It encodes CASSYKKRDGNNEQFF.